Listed below are T cell receptor beta chains from one sample, sequenced in a study of regulatory T cells in long-lasting Graves disease. A single record per CDR3 protein comes from TCRdb applying MiXCR to the multiplex PCR reads. The sample includes 500,000 or so distinct CDR3 sequences, around 15% of them seen just once. This sample was also put to use in a study of T cells in Graves' hyperthyroidism and ophthalmopathy.

The source material was peripheral blood mononuclear cells (PBMCs), sampled at new diagnosis, from a patient treated with antithyroid drugs. Receptor source: a man in his forties with Graves disease. Each CDR3 is given without its conserved first and last residue.

ASSLEQGVGYGYT	TRBV5-5	TRBJ1-2	13
ASQGRADEQF	TRBV2	TRBJ2-1	10
ASSVPPGYNEQF	TRBV2	TRBJ2-1	12
ASSWVLVGNQPQH	TRBV28	TRBJ1-5	13
SVEKGEGADTQY	TRBV29-1	TRBJ2-3	12
ASSFRGTTDTQY	TRBV12-3/TRBV12-4	TRBJ2-3	12
SARPLVGEQY	TRBV29-1	TRBJ2-7	10
ASSLLNWGKRGNQPQH	TRBV28	TRBJ1-5	16
ASSLSPQITQY	TRBV27	TRBJ2-3	11
ASSPNRGTVYEQY	TRBV4-1	TRBJ2-7	13
ATSGRDIFTGELF	TRBV24-1	TRBJ2-2	13
ASSPRGGLQY	TRBV28	TRBJ2-7	10
ASSIGGGGGGQPQH	TRBV19	TRBJ1-5	14
ASSYLLGLDTGELF	TRBV6-5	TRBJ2-2	14
SGGSVLEQY	TRBV29-1	TRBJ2-7	9
ATNTGSGETQY	TRBV7-9	TRBJ2-5	11
ASRGRVAGGENNEQF	TRBV6-2/TRBV6-3	TRBJ2-1	15
AISVGREGLEQY	TRBV10-3	TRBJ2-7	12
ASSPIGQVNQPQH	TRBV18	TRBJ1-5	13
ASSLTSGSDEQY	TRBV5-1	TRBJ2-7	12
ASSQPSGGVYGYT	TRBV4-1	TRBJ1-2	13
ATGDPRGRDTEAF	TRBV24-1	TRBJ1-1	13
AISGGLDNNEQF	TRBV10-3	TRBJ2-1	12
ASSQAAGGFGELF	TRBV2	TRBJ2-2	13
ASSLVGDYYNEQF	TRBV7-9	TRBJ2-1	13
ASSPIARAPYNEQF	TRBV6-2/TRBV6-3	TRBJ2-1	14
AIRFESGNTEAF	TRBV10-3	TRBJ1-1	12
SVEGERDSYNEQF	TRBV29-1	TRBJ2-1	13
ASSITGRSDTQY	TRBV19	TRBJ2-3	12
SARGGAVYEQY	TRBV20-1	TRBJ2-7	11
ASSQDRGAGELF	TRBV4-1	TRBJ2-2	12
ASSSPTGKHLTNYGYT	TRBV6-5	TRBJ1-2	16
ASSVNRDTQY	TRBV9	TRBJ2-3	10
ASSLAGLPYEQY	TRBV28	TRBJ2-7	12
ATSSPSWAGELF	TRBV6-1	TRBJ2-2	12
ASSLQVGSEYEQY	TRBV5-4	TRBJ2-7	13
ASRGPRSNQPQH	TRBV28	TRBJ1-5	12
ASSSEPGRGNEQY	TRBV5-1	TRBJ2-7	13
SVKTGSEADTQY	TRBV29-1	TRBJ2-3	12
ASSLGGADTQY	TRBV12-3/TRBV12-4	TRBJ2-3	11
ASSFSDRGAEAF	TRBV28	TRBJ1-1	12
ASPLGPSTDTQY	TRBV2	TRBJ2-3	12
ASGHLDNEQF	TRBV2	TRBJ2-1	10
ASSVDPAAGANVLT	TRBV9	TRBJ2-6	14
SAIPVGIGETQY	TRBV20-1	TRBJ2-5	12